A selection of T cell receptor beta chains follows, all from one sample in a study of blood T cell repertoires in COVID-19. Measured with immunoSEQ multiplex PCR; TCRdb has only the in-frame clones, and not every one. The repertoire consists of 150,000 to 200,000 clones, with approximately 86% occurring once and the leading ten covering 2.1%. Sequencing was done on a sample of peripheral blood. All receptors come from a man in his 70s with active or convalescent COVID-19. Both conserved end residues are part of each CDR3. The D gene is left open where the match is weak. Size is stated for part of the rows, as once, few or many counts, or as a class when the clone is expanded.

d_gene	v_gene	abundance	len	j_gene	CDR3nt	CDR3aa
-	TRBV19	-	12	TRBJ1-5	TGTGCCAGTAGTATAATCGGTCAGCCCCAGCATTTT	CASSIIGQPQHF
-	TRBV10-3	few	14	TRBJ1-3	TGTGCCATCAGTGAGTTGAGGGCTGGAAACACCATATATTTT	CAISELRAGNTIYF
TRBD1	TRBV5-4	-	16	TRBJ2-1	TGTGCCAGCAGCTTGGCCGGACAGGCTATCTACAATGAGCAGTTCTTC	CASSLAGQAIYNEQFF
TRBD1	TRBV6-1	-	16	TRBJ2-2	TGTGCCAGCAGTGAATGGCAGGGGGCTGGAACCGGGGAGCTGTTTTTT	CASSEWQGAGTGELFF
TRBD1	TRBV3-1/TRBV3-2	-	14	TRBJ1-2	TGTGCCAGCAGCCTTGGGACAGCTAGCTATGGCTACACCTTC	CASSLGTASYGYTF
-	TRBV7-9	-	15	TRBJ2-3	TGTGCCAGCAGCTACAGACCAGGCCGGGGAGATACGCAGTATTTT	CASSYRPGRGDTQYF
TRBD1	TRBV5-1	once	15	TRBJ1-2	TGCGCCAGCAGCTTGGGGGACAGGGGAGATTATGGCTACACCTTC	CASSLGDRGDYGYTF
-	TRBV5-6	-	14	TRBJ2-7	TGTGCCAGCAGCGTAGGGCGCGGCGGGTACGAGCAGTACTTC	CASSVGRGGYEQYF
TRBD1	TRBV13	-	15	TRBJ2-7	TGTGCCAGCAGCTACCCCGGGACAGGGAGGAACGAGCAGTACTTC	CASSYPGTGRNEQYF
-	TRBV5-1	-	15	TRBJ1-1	TGCGCCAGCAGCGGGGGGGCACAGTTGAACACTGAAGCTTTCTTT	CASSGGAQLNTEAFF
-	TRBV5-4	-	18	TRBJ2-7	TGTGCCAGCAGCTTGTATCATCAGGTCCGGAACGCGACCTACGAGCAGTACTTC	CASSLYHQVRNATYEQYF
-	TRBV27	-	13	TRBJ2-3	TGTGCCAGCAGTTTATGGGGGGCAGATACGCAGTATTTT	CASSLWGADTQYF
TRBD1	TRBV5-1	-	15	TRBJ2-3	TGCGCCAGCAGCTTGTCAGGGGGCGTCACAGATACGCAGTATTTT	CASSLSGGVTDTQYF
-	TRBV5-6	-	13	TRBJ1-4	TGTGCCAGCAGCTTGGGGCGGGGGAAGAAACTGTTTTTT	CASSLGRGKKLFF